The T cell receptor (beta chain) described here comes from a study of OX40 agonist ivuxolimab in advanced cancers. Study information: Three patients had partial responses: one hepatocellular carcinoma, two cutaneous melanoma. Regarding the study as a whole: CD8+ T cells averaged more expanded clones than CD4+.

Autoimmune disease history or systemic immunosuppression meant exclusion. Blood was sampled at baseline, cycle 4 day 1, and cycle 7 day 1. Profiled with immunoSEQ multiplex PCR; TCRdb holds only in-frame clones, not every one. Of about 58,000 clones listed, about 86% are singletons. Germline lookup yields CDR1 MGHRA and CDR2 YSYEKL. There are 16 residues in the CDR3. V lost 1 base and J lost 3; bases outside the gene matches: 5. Concerning this clone: The antigen is not known.

This sample comprised CD4+ or CD8+ T cells sorted from blood, obtained in a trial of the OX40 agonist ivuxolimab. The chain has TRBV4-1 and TRBJ1-3, with 8 bases matching TRBD1. The receptor was isolated from an adult with an advanced solid tumor such as melanoma, head and neck, liver or kidney cancer. The CDR3 loop reads CASSQGQGALGNTIYF. DNA of the CDR3: TGCGCCAGCAGCCAAGGCCAGGGGGCGCTTGGAAACACCATATATTTT.